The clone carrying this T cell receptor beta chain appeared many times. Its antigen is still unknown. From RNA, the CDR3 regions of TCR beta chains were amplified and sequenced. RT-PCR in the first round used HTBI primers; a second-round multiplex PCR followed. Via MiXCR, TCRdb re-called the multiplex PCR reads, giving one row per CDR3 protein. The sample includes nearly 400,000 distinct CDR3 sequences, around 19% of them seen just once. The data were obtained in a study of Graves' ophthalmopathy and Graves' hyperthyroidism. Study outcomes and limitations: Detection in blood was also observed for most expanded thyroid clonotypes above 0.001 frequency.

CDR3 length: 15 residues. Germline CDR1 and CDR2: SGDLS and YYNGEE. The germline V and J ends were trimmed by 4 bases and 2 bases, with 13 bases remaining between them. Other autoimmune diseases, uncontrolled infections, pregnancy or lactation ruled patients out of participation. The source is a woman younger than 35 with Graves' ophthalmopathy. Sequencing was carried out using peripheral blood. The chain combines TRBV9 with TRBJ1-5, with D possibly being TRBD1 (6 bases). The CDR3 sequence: CASSRGGGGNQPQHF. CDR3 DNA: TGTGCCAGCAGCCGAGGAGGGGGTGGCAATCAGCCCCAGCATTTT.